This is a list of T cell receptor beta chains from one sample in a study of beta chain features in type 1 diabetes. The method was immunoSEQ multiplex PCR; TCRdb's version includes in-frame clones alone and lacks a portion of them. The sample consists of over 600,000 clones, around 11% of them appearing once. Sequenced sample: naive CD4+ T cells from blood. These receptors all stem from a man aged 30 to 39 with type 1 diabetes. Both conserved end residues are part of each CDR3. Each record gives: J gene, V gene, clone size, D gene, CDR3 protein, CDR3 DNA. The D gene is left open where the match is weak. Some rows mark clone size as missing; the rest say once, few, many or name a class of expanded clone.

J gene: TRBJ1-6
V gene: TRBV11-2
clone size: NA
D gene: NA
CDR3 protein: CASSFGSKEPLHF
CDR3 DNA: TGTGCCAGCAGCTTTGGGAGTAAAGAACCCCTCCACTTT

J gene: TRBJ1-2
V gene: TRBV7-8
clone size: NA
D gene: TRBD1
CDR3 protein: CASSFQGALDLYGYTF
CDR3 DNA: TGTGCCAGCAGCTTCCAGGGGGCATTAGACCTCTATGGCTACACCTTC

J gene: TRBJ1-2
V gene: TRBV7-9
clone size: NA
D gene: NA
CDR3 protein: CASSLIPDGGYTF
CDR3 DNA: TGTGCCAGCAGCTTAATACCGGACGGTGGCTACACCTTC

J gene: TRBJ1-5
V gene: TRBV15
clone size: NA
D gene: NA
CDR3 protein: CATSRSLNQPQHF
CDR3 DNA: TGTGCCACCAGCAGATCCTTGAATCAGCCCCAGCATTTT

J gene: TRBJ2-7
V gene: TRBV7-2
clone size: few
D gene: TRBD2
CDR3 protein: CASRSLAGANYEQYF
CDR3 DNA: TGTGCCAGCAGGTCTCTAGCGGGGGCTAACTACGAGCAGTACTTC

J gene: TRBJ1-4
V gene: TRBV30
clone size: NA
D gene: NA
CDR3 protein: CAWRATNEKLFF
CDR3 DNA: TGTGCCTGGAGGGCGACTAATGAAAAACTGTTTTTT

J gene: TRBJ2-3
V gene: TRBV7-9
clone size: few
D gene: TRBD2
CDR3 protein: CASSLTSGGPDTQYF
CDR3 DNA: TGTGCCAGCAGTTTGACTAGCGGGGGACCAGATACGCAGTATTTT

J gene: TRBJ1-5
V gene: TRBV7-8
clone size: few
D gene: NA
CDR3 protein: CASSLVGRDNQPQHF
CDR3 DNA: TGTGCCAGCAGCTTAGTGGGACGGGATAATCAGCCCCAGCATTTT

J gene: TRBJ1-6
V gene: TRBV6-5
clone size: NA
D gene: NA
CDR3 protein: CASSYSGRIYSPLHF
CDR3 DNA: TGTGCCAGCAGTTACTCGGGAAGGATATATTCACCCCTCCACTTT

J gene: TRBJ2-7
V gene: TRBV19
clone size: once
D gene: NA
CDR3 protein: CASSTSAVDRDEQYF
CDR3 DNA: TGTGCCAGTAGTACCTCCGCGGTCGACCGCGACGAGCAGTACTTC

J gene: TRBJ2-6
V gene: TRBV10-3
clone size: NA
D gene: NA
CDR3 protein: CAISDRGRISGANVLTF
CDR3 DNA: TGTGCCATCAGTGACAGGGGAAGGATCTCTGGGGCCAACGTCCTGACTTTC

J gene: TRBJ2-7
V gene: TRBV28
clone size: NA
D gene: TRBD1
CDR3 protein: CASSSRTGPVGEQYF
CDR3 DNA: TGTGCCAGCAGTTCCCGGACAGGGCCCGTCGGTGAGCAGTACTTC

J gene: TRBJ2-5
V gene: TRBV2
clone size: NA
D gene: TRBD2
CDR3 protein: CASSLGLAGGPETQYF
CDR3 DNA: TGTGCCAGCAGCCTCGGACTAGCGGGGGGGCCAGAGACCCAGTACTTC

J gene: TRBJ2-6
V gene: TRBV7-9
clone size: NA
D gene: TRBD1
CDR3 protein: CASSFVTGQGSSGANVLTF
CDR3 DNA: TGTGCCAGCAGCTTTGTGACGGGACAGGGGAGCTCTGGGGCCAACGTCCTGACTTTC

J gene: TRBJ2-1
V gene: TRBV4-2
clone size: few
D gene: NA
CDR3 protein: CASSQDRGTYNEQFF
CDR3 DNA: TGTGCCAGCAGCCAAGATCGGGGCACCTACAATGAGCAGTTCTTC

J gene: TRBJ2-1
V gene: TRBV2
clone size: NA
D gene: NA
CDR3 protein: CASSERWASPEYNEQFF
CDR3 DNA: TGTGCCAGCAGTGAAAGGTGGGCTAGCCCTGAGTACAATGAGCAGTTCTTC

J gene: TRBJ1-4
V gene: TRBV11-3
clone size: few
D gene: NA
CDR3 protein: CASSGWGKDEKLFF
CDR3 DNA: TGTGCCAGCAGCGGATGGGGAAAGGATGAAAAACTGTTTTTT

J gene: TRBJ2-1
V gene: TRBV9
clone size: NA
D gene: TRBD2
CDR3 protein: CASSVTSGPYNEQFF
CDR3 DNA: TGTGCCAGCAGCGTGACTAGCGGTCCCTACAATGAGCAGTTCTTC

J gene: TRBJ2-7
V gene: TRBV27
clone size: few
D gene: TRBD1
CDR3 protein: CASSPGQGTYEQYF
CDR3 DNA: TGTGCCAGCAGCCCGGGACAGGGGACCTACGAGCAGTACTTC

J gene: TRBJ2-3
V gene: TRBV18
clone size: NA
D gene: TRBD2
CDR3 protein: CASSPLGTSNQDTQYF
CDR3 DNA: TGTGCCAGCTCACCCCTAGGGACTAGCAATCAAGATACGCAGTATTTT

J gene: TRBJ1-2
V gene: TRBV6-1
clone size: few
D gene: NA
CDR3 protein: CASSEARGVDYGYTF
CDR3 DNA: TGTGCCAGCAGTGAAGCACGAGGGGTGGACTATGGCTACACCTTC

J gene: TRBJ1-1
V gene: TRBV6-6
clone size: NA
D gene: NA
CDR3 protein: CASSPLYDTEAFF
CDR3 DNA: TGTGCCAGCAGCCCGCTTTATGATACTGAAGCTTTCTTT

J gene: TRBJ1-5
V gene: TRBV5-6
clone size: NA
D gene: NA
CDR3 protein: CASSWQAEPQHF
CDR3 DNA: TGTGCCAGCAGCTGGCAGGCGGAGCCCCAGCATTTT

J gene: TRBJ1-4
V gene: TRBV25-1
clone size: few
D gene: TRBD1
CDR3 protein: CASSASSSGGGEKLFF
CDR3 DNA: TGTGCCAGCAGTGCGTCCTCCTCAGGGGGCGGTGAAAAACTGTTTTTT

J gene: TRBJ2-7
V gene: TRBV27
clone size: NA
D gene: NA
CDR3 protein: CASSNLGGATYEQYF
CDR3 DNA: TGTGCCAGCAGCAACCTCGGCGGGGCCACCTACGAGCAGTACTTC

J gene: TRBJ1-1
V gene: TRBV29-1
clone size: few
D gene: NA
CDR3 protein: CSVEGGKGMNTEAFF
CDR3 DNA: TGCAGCGTTGAGGGCGGGAAGGGGATGAACACTGAAGCTTTCTTT

J gene: TRBJ2-5
V gene: TRBV4-3
clone size: NA
D gene: TRBD1
CDR3 protein: CASSLQGDTGTQYF
CDR3 DNA: TGCGCCAGCAGTCTTCAGGGGGATACGGGGACCCAGTACTTC

J gene: TRBJ2-7
V gene: TRBV19
clone size: few
D gene: NA
CDR3 protein: CASSPTGTGDYEQYF
CDR3 DNA: TGTGCCAGTAGTCCAACCGGGACGGGAGACTACGAGCAGTACTTC

J gene: TRBJ2-1
V gene: TRBV7-2
clone size: few
D gene: TRBD2
CDR3 protein: CASSRERGSYNEQFF
CDR3 DNA: TGTGCCAGCAGCCGAGAGCGGGGCTCCTACAATGAGCAGTTCTTC

J gene: TRBJ2-7
V gene: TRBV21-1
clone size: few
D gene: NA
CDR3 protein: CASSMGDRAEYEQYF
CDR3 DNA: TGTGCCAGCAGCATGGGGGACAGGGCGGAATACGAGCAGTACTTC

J gene: TRBJ2-7
V gene: TRBV5-4
clone size: NA
D gene: NA
CDR3 protein: CASSAGGTAGYEQYF
CDR3 DNA: TGTGCCAGCAGCGCCGGCGGGACGGCGGGCTACGAGCAGTACTTC

J gene: TRBJ2-5
V gene: TRBV5-6
clone size: NA
D gene: TRBD1
CDR3 protein: CASSLIRGLRLQETQYF
CDR3 DNA: TGTGCCAGCAGCTTGATCAGGGGGCTGAGGCTCCAAGAGACCCAGTACTTC

J gene: TRBJ2-5
V gene: TRBV7-2
clone size: few
D gene: NA
CDR3 protein: CASSLTRETQYF
CDR3 DNA: TGTGCCAGCAGCCTCACTAGGGAGACCCAGTACTTC

J gene: TRBJ1-2
V gene: TRBV7-2
clone size: few
D gene: NA
CDR3 protein: CASSLQGIHGYTF
CDR3 DNA: TGTGCCAGCAGCTTACAGGGGATCCATGGCTACACCTTC

J gene: TRBJ1-5
V gene: TRBV28
clone size: few
D gene: TRBD1
CDR3 protein: CASSLTGRGNQPQHF
CDR3 DNA: TGTGCCAGCAGTTTGACAGGGAGAGGCAATCAGCCCCAGCATTTT

J gene: TRBJ1-6
V gene: TRBV7-2
clone size: NA
D gene: NA
CDR3 protein: CASSLEVNSPLHF
CDR3 DNA: TGTGCCAGCAGCTTAGAGGTTAATTCACCCCTCCACTTT

J gene: TRBJ2-1
V gene: TRBV30
clone size: NA
D gene: NA
CDR3 protein: CAWNGDSYNEQFF
CDR3 DNA: TGTGCCTGGAACGGAGACTCCTACAATGAGCAGTTCTTC

J gene: TRBJ1-4
V gene: TRBV30
clone size: few
D gene: TRBD1
CDR3 protein: CAFMTGGYEKLFF
CDR3 DNA: TGTGCCTTTATGACAGGGGGCTATGAAAAACTGTTTTTT

J gene: TRBJ2-1
V gene: TRBV7-2
clone size: few
D gene: TRBD1
CDR3 protein: CASSLDPDRGLANEQFF
CDR3 DNA: TGTGCCAGCAGCTTAGACCCAGACAGGGGGCTTGCCAATGAGCAGTTCTTC

J gene: TRBJ2-6
V gene: TRBV6-6
clone size: NA
D gene: NA
CDR3 protein: CASSYGRGNVLTF
CDR3 DNA: TGTGCCAGCAGTTACGGTAGAGGCAACGTCCTGACTTTC

J gene: TRBJ1-2
V gene: TRBV10-3
clone size: few
D gene: NA
CDR3 protein: CAILDGGRRSYTF
CDR3 DNA: TGTGCCATACTTGACGGCGGACGGAGGAGCTACACCTTC

J gene: TRBJ2-6
V gene: TRBV2
clone size: NA
D gene: NA
CDR3 protein: CASSGLWATGANVLTF
CDR3 DNA: TGTGCCAGCAGTGGACTTTGGGCCACAGGGGCCAACGTCCTGACTTTC

J gene: TRBJ2-2
V gene: TRBV19
clone size: few
D gene: NA
CDR3 protein: CASSPIGRENTGELFF
CDR3 DNA: TGTGCCAGTAGTCCGATCGGCAGGGAGAACACCGGGGAGCTGTTTTTT

J gene: TRBJ2-7
V gene: TRBV30
clone size: NA
D gene: NA
CDR3 protein: CACALGFSYEQYF
CDR3 DNA: TGTGCCTGCGCTCTTGGTTTCTCCTACGAGCAGTACTTC

J gene: TRBJ2-3
V gene: TRBV19
clone size: NA
D gene: NA
CDR3 protein: CASSPQGNTQYF
CDR3 DNA: TGTGCCAGTAGCCCGCAGGGAAATACGCAGTATTTT

J gene: TRBJ2-5
V gene: TRBV27
clone size: NA
D gene: TRBD2
CDR3 protein: CASRGSLTSGAQETQYF
CDR3 DNA: TGTGCCAGCAGGGGGTCGTTAACTAGCGGGGCCCAAGAGACCCAGTACTTC

J gene: TRBJ1-3
V gene: TRBV5-4
clone size: NA
D gene: TRBD1
CDR3 protein: CASSPDRGAGNTIYF
CDR3 DNA: TGTGCCAGCAGCCCGGACAGGGGCGCGGGAAACACCATATATTTT

J gene: TRBJ2-1
V gene: TRBV2
clone size: NA
D gene: TRBD1
CDR3 protein: CASSGGGDHHNEQFF
CDR3 DNA: TGTGCCAGCAGTGGAGGGGGCGATCACCACAATGAGCAGTTCTTC

J gene: TRBJ1-6
V gene: TRBV2
clone size: few
D gene: NA
CDR3 protein: CASRRGSPLHF
CDR3 DNA: TGTGCCAGCAGGAGGGGTTCACCCCTCCACTTT

J gene: TRBJ1-2
V gene: TRBV5-1
clone size: NA
D gene: NA
CDR3 protein: CASSLGPGISYGYTF
CDR3 DNA: TGCGCCAGCAGCTTGGGCCCTGGAATTAGCTATGGCTACACCTTC

J gene: TRBJ1-2
V gene: TRBV13
clone size: NA
D gene: TRBD1
CDR3 protein: CASSLRVWTGGPYGYTF
CDR3 DNA: TGTGCCAGCAGCTTAAGGGTTTGGACAGGGGGCCCCTATGGCTACACCTTC

J gene: TRBJ1-2
V gene: TRBV5-4
clone size: NA
D gene: TRBD1
CDR3 protein: CASSSGQGIDGYTF
CDR3 DNA: TGTGCCAGCAGCTCAGGACAGGGGATTGATGGCTACACCTTC